This T cell receptor (beta chain) was sequenced during a study of T cell responses to AZD1222 COVID-19 vaccine. This CDR3 contains 12 residues. Germline CDR1 reads SGHVS; CDR2 reads FQNEAQ. V lost 5 bases to trimming and J lost 4 bases, with 6 bases between them. Here immunoSEQ multiplex PCR was the method, and the copy in TCRdb shows in-frame clones only, minus some. This sample carries roughly 50,000 clones, roughly nine tenths of them seen once, and the ten largest clones take roughly 14%. Combined were second doses at about 4 or about 12 weeks. The genes are TRBV7-8 and TRBJ1-3, with no clear D. The starting material was peripheral blood, obtained 28 days after the second AZD1222 dose. The source of this sequence is an adult who received the AZD1222 COVID-19 vaccine. CDR3 in DNA: TGTGCCAGCAGCCCTCTCGGAAACACCATATATTTT. Protein: CASSPLGNTIYF.